The rows below give T cell receptor beta chains drawn from one sample of a study of blood T cell repertoires in COVID-19. Some clones are missing from TCRdb's copy, which holds only in-frame ones; the method was immunoSEQ multiplex PCR. There are approximately 70,000 clones in the sample; under 95% occur only once, and around 9% lies in the top ten. Sequencing was done on a sample of peripheral blood. The receptor source for this set is a human donor in a cohort sampled during active COVID-19. The CDR3 runs from the conserved cysteine through the conserved F or W. Fields, in order: clone size, V gene, D gene, J gene, CDR3 protein. A D gene is named only where the DNA matches it firmly. Some rows have no size entry. The others give once, few or many, or a class for an expanded clone.

clone_size: .; v_call: TRBV15; d_call: .; j_call: TRBJ1-3; cdr3_aa: CATSSGAGPGNTIYF
clone_size: .; v_call: TRBV13; d_call: .; j_call: TRBJ1-1; cdr3_aa: CASSSDHSTVNTEAFF
clone_size: few; v_call: TRBV4-1; d_call: TRBD1; j_call: TRBJ2-7; cdr3_aa: CASSQDTGGINYEQYF
clone_size: .; v_call: TRBV7-9; d_call: .; j_call: TRBJ1-5; cdr3_aa: CASTPHRDANQPQHF
clone_size: .; v_call: TRBV7-6; d_call: TRBD1; j_call: TRBJ1-2; cdr3_aa: CASSPSDRVDGYTF
clone_size: .; v_call: TRBV27; d_call: .; j_call: TRBJ2-7; cdr3_aa: CASSVAPGEINEQYF
clone_size: .; v_call: TRBV7-9; d_call: TRBD1; j_call: TRBJ1-2; cdr3_aa: CASSLARAGGQYGYTF
clone_size: .; v_call: TRBV6-6; d_call: .; j_call: TRBJ1-5; cdr3_aa: CASSGDSNQPQHF
clone_size: .; v_call: TRBV2; d_call: .; j_call: TRBJ1-6; cdr3_aa: CAVQGSYNSPLHF
clone_size: .; v_call: TRBV9; d_call: .; j_call: TRBJ2-7; cdr3_aa: CASSVEQGGDYEQYF
clone_size: .; v_call: TRBV27; d_call: .; j_call: TRBJ1-1; cdr3_aa: CASSLSIGTPVNTEAFF
clone_size: .; v_call: TRBV2; d_call: .; j_call: TRBJ2-2; cdr3_aa: CASSEARTSGDPGELFF
clone_size: .; v_call: TRBV24-1; d_call: .; j_call: TRBJ2-7; cdr3_aa: CATSVRAGYEQYF
clone_size: .; v_call: TRBV13; d_call: .; j_call: TRBJ2-3; cdr3_aa: CASSSMTQASNTDTQYF
clone_size: .; v_call: TRBV15; d_call: .; j_call: TRBJ2-7; cdr3_aa: CATSTPGGSYEQYF
clone_size: .; v_call: TRBV27; d_call: .; j_call: TRBJ2-7; cdr3_aa: CASSPMSGIGEQYF
clone_size: .; v_call: TRBV18; d_call: .; j_call: TRBJ1-5; cdr3_aa: CASSQGVSNQPQHF
clone_size: .; v_call: TRBV27; d_call: TRBD1; j_call: TRBJ1-2; cdr3_aa: CASSPQTGVNYGYTF
clone_size: .; v_call: TRBV2; d_call: TRBD1; j_call: TRBJ2-7; cdr3_aa: CASRNRGPLREQYF
clone_size: .; v_call: TRBV28; d_call: .; j_call: TRBJ1-1; cdr3_aa: CASSPGGANTEAFF
clone_size: .; v_call: TRBV2; d_call: .; j_call: TRBJ1-5; cdr3_aa: CASSTLASNQPQHF
clone_size: .; v_call: TRBV9; d_call: TRBD1; j_call: TRBJ1-4; cdr3_aa: CASSGTGLDEKLFF
clone_size: .; v_call: TRBV11-2; d_call: .; j_call: TRBJ1-2; cdr3_aa: CASRIIPGVGNYGYTF
clone_size: few; v_call: TRBV29-1; d_call: .; j_call: TRBJ1-2; cdr3_aa: CSVDPRGLGYTF
clone_size: .; v_call: TRBV30; d_call: .; j_call: TRBJ1-2; cdr3_aa: CAWSVAVWSRGYTF
clone_size: .; v_call: TRBV29-1; d_call: .; j_call: TRBJ2-7; cdr3_aa: CSAGEGGGGLYEQYF
clone_size: .; v_call: TRBV24-1; d_call: .; j_call: TRBJ1-2; cdr3_aa: CATSDFQQGNYGYTF
clone_size: .; v_call: TRBV9; d_call: .; j_call: TRBJ1-2; cdr3_aa: CASSDQDTPNYGYTF
clone_size: .; v_call: TRBV27; d_call: TRBD1; j_call: TRBJ2-6; cdr3_aa: CASSQQGWGANVLTF
clone_size: once; v_call: TRBV11-2; d_call: .; j_call: TRBJ1-1; cdr3_aa: CASSPGTGTLNTEAFF
clone_size: .; v_call: TRBV29-1; d_call: .; j_call: TRBJ2-6; cdr3_aa: CSVSSSGANVLTF
clone_size: .; v_call: TRBV19; d_call: TRBD1; j_call: TRBJ1-2; cdr3_aa: CASSFRGRNGYTF
clone_size: .; v_call: TRBV7-3; d_call: .; j_call: TRBJ2-7; cdr3_aa: CASSPGASSYEQYF
clone_size: .; v_call: TRBV2; d_call: TRBD2; j_call: TRBJ2-7; cdr3_aa: CASSPGLAGRGEQYF
clone_size: .; v_call: TRBV6-4; d_call: .; j_call: TRBJ1-5; cdr3_aa: CASSDSCPLTNQPQHF
clone_size: .; v_call: TRBV5-4; d_call: .; j_call: TRBJ2-7; cdr3_aa: CASSGGSSYEQYF
clone_size: .; v_call: TRBV4-1; d_call: TRBD1; j_call: TRBJ1-1; cdr3_aa: CASSQVTGVNTEAFF
clone_size: .; v_call: TRBV9; d_call: .; j_call: TRBJ1-3; cdr3_aa: CASSGSGGNTIYF
clone_size: .; v_call: TRBV4-2; d_call: TRBD1; j_call: TRBJ1-4; cdr3_aa: CASSQETLTGDGTLNEKLFF
clone_size: .; v_call: TRBV24-1; d_call: TRBD2; j_call: TRBJ2-1; cdr3_aa: CATSDLAGNEQFF